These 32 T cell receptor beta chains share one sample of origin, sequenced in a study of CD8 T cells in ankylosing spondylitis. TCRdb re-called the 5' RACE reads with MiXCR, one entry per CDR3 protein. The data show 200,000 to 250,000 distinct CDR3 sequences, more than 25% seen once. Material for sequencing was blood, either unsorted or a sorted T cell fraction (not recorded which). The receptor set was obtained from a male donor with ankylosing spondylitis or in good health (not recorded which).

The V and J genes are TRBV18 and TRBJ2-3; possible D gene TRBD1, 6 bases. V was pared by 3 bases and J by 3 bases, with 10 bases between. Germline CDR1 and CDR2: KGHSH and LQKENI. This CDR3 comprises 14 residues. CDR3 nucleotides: TGTGCCAGCTCACCGGACAGCTTAACAGATACGCAGTATTTT. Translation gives CASSPDSLTDTQYF. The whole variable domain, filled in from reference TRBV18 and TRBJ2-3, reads NAGVMQNPRHLVRRRGQEARLRCSPMKGHSHVYWYRQLPEEGLKFMVYLQKENIIDESGMPKERFSAEFPKEGPSILRIQQVVRGDSAAYFCASSPDSLTDTQYFGPGTRLTVL.

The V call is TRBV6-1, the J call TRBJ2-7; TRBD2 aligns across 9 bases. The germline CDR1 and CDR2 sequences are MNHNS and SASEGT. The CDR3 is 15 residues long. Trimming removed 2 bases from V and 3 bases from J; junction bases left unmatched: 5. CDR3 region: CASSEWASGDYEQYF. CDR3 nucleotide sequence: TGTGCCAGCAGTGAATGGGCTAGCGGGGACTACGAGCAGTACTTC.

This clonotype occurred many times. The CDR3 region has the DNA TGTGCCAGCACAAAAGAAGGGACTAGCGGGACAACTAGCACAGATACGCAGTATTTT. Translating it yields CASTKEGTSGTTSTDTQYF. V is TRBV4-2 and J is TRBJ2-3; TRBD2 aligns across 13 bases. V lost 7 bases, J lost 0 bases, and 13 bases stayed unmatched. Germline CDR1 LGHNA, CDR2 YNFKEQ. The CDR3 runs 19 residues.

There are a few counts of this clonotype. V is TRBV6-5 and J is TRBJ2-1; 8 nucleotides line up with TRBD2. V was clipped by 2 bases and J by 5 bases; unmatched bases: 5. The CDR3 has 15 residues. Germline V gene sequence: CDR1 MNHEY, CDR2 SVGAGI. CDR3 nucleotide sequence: TGTGCCAGCAGTTACACCACGGGAGGGGACAATGAGCAGTTCTTC. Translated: CASSYTTGGDNEQFF.

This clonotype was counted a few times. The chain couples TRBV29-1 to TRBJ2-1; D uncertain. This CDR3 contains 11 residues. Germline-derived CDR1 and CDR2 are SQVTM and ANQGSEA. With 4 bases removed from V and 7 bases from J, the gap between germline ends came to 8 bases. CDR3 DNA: TGCAGCGTTGTTCTCAAAAATGAGCAGTTCTTC. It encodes CSVVLKNEQFF.

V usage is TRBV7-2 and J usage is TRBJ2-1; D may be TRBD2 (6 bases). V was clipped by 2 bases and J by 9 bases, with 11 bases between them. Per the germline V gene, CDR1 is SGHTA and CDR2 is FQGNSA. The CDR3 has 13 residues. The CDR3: CASSLIRETEQFF. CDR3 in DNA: TGTGCCAGCAGCTTAATACGGGAGACTGAGCAGTTCTTC.

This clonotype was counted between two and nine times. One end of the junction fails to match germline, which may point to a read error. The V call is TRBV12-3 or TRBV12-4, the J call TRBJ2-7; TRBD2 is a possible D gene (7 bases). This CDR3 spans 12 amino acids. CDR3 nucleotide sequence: TGTGCCAGCAGCCCTGCTGCGGGGGCAGTTAACTTC. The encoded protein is CASSPAAGAVNF.

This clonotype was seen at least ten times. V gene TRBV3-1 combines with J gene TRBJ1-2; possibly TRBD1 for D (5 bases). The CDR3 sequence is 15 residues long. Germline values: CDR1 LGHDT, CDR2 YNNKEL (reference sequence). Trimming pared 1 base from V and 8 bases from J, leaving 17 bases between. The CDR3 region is CASSQGPVAGHGYTF. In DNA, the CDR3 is TGTGCCAGCAGCCAAGGCCCGGTTGCGGGGCACGGCTACACCTTC.

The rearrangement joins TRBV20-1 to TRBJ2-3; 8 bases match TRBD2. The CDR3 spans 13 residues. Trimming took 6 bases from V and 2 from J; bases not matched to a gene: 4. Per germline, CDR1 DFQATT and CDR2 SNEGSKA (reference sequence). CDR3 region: CSARLANTDTQYF. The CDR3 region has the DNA TGCAGTGCCCGACTAGCGAACACAGATACGCAGTATTTT.

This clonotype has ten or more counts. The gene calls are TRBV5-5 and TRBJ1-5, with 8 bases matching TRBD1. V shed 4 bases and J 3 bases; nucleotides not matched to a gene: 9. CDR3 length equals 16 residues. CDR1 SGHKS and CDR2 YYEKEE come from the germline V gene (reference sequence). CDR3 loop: CASSGGTGRNNQPQHF. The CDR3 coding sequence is TGTGCCAGCAGCGGAGGGACAGGCAGAAACAATCAGCCCCAGCATTTT.

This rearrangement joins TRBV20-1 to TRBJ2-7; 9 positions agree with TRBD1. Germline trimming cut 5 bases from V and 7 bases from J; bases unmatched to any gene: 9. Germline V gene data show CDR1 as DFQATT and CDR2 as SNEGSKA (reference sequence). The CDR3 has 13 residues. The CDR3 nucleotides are TGCAGTGCTTCGATGACAGGGGGGGCAGAGCAGTACTTC. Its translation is CSASMTGGAEQYF.

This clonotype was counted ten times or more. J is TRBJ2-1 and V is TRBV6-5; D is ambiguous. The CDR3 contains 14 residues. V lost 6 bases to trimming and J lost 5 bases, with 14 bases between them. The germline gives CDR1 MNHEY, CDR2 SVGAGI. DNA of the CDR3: TGTGCCAGCAGCTACAACCGGGCCGACAATGAGCAGTTCTTC. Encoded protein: CASSYNRADNEQFF.

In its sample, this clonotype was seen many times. For the CDR3, the DNA is TGCGCCAGCTCCCCTCTATTAACAGGGGGGGGGGCTTTCTTT. Amino acids: CASSPLLTGGGAFF. The chain employs TRBV4-1 and TRBJ1-1; 8 bases align to TRBD1. V lost 8 bases and J lost 11; bases outside the gene matches: 16. Germline loops: CDR1 MGHRA, CDR2 YSYEKL. The CDR3 runs to 14 residues.

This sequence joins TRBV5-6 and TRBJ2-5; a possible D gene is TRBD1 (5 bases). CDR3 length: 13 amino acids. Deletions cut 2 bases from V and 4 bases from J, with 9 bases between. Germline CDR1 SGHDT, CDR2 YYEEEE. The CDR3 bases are TGTGCCAGCAGCTTCGACAGAAGAGAGACCCAGTACTTC. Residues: CASSFDRRETQYF.

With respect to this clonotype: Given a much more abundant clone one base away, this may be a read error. The CDR3 region is CASSLSAFLETQYF. As DNA, the CDR3 is TGTGCCAGCAGTTTATCAGCCTTCCTAGAGACCCAGTACTTC. The chain employs TRBV27 and TRBJ2-5, with no clear D. Per germline, CDR1 MNHEY and CDR2 SMNVEV (reference sequence). This CDR3 region has 14 residues. Trimming pared 0 bases from V and 4 bases from J, leaving 9 bases between.

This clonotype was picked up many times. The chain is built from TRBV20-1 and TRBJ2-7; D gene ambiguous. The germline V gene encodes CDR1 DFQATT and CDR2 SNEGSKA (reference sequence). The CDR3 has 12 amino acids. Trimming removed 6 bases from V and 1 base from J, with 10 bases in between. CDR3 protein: CSARRTSYEQYF. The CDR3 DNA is TGCAGTGCCAGACGCACATCCTACGAGCAGTACTTC.

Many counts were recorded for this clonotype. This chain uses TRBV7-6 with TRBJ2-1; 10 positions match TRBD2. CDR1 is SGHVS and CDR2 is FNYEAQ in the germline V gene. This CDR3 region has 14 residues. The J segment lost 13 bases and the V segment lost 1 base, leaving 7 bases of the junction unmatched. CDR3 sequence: CASSLDPSGSAQFF. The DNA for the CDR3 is TGTGCCAGCAGCTTAGATCCTAGCGGGAGTGCTCAGTTCTTC.

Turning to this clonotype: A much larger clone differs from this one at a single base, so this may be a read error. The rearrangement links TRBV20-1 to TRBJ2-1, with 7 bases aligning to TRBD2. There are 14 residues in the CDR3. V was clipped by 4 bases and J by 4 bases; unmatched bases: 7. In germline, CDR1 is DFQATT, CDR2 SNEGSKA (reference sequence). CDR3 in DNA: TGCAGTGCTACTGGCCTAGCGGAATACAATGAGCAGTTCTTC. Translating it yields CSATGLAEYNEQFF.

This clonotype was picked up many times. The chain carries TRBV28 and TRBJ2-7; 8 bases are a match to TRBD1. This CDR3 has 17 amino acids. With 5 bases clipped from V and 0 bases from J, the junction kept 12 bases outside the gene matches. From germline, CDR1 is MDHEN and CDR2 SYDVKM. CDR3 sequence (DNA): TGTGCCAGCAGTCCCGGGACAGGTGACAACTTCTCCTACGAGCAGTACTTC. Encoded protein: CASSPGTGDNFSYEQYF.

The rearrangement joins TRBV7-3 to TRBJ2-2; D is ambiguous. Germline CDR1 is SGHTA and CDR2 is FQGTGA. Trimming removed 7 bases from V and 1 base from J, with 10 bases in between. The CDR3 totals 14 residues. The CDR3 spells CASTMGQNTGELFF. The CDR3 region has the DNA TGTGCCAGCACCATGGGTCAGAACACCGGGGAGCTGTTTTTT.

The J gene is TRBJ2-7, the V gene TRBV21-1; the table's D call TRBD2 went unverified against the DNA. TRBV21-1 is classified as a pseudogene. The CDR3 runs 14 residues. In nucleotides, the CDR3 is TGTGCCAGCAGCAAAAGTCCCGGAGTACTCGAGCAGTACTTC. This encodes CASSKSPGVLEQYF.

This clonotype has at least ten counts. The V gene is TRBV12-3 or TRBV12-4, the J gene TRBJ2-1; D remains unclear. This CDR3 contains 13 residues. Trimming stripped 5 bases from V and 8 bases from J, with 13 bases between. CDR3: CASSPRLVYEQFF. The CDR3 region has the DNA TGTGCCAGCAGTCCCCGTCTAGTTTATGAGCAGTTCTTC.

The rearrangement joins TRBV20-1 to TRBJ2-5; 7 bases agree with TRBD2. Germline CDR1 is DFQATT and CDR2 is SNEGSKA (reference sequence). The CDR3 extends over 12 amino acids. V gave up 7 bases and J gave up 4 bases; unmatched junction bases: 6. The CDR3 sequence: CSGDYQGETQYF. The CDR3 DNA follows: TGCAGTGGGGACTACCAGGGAGAGACCCAGTACTTC.

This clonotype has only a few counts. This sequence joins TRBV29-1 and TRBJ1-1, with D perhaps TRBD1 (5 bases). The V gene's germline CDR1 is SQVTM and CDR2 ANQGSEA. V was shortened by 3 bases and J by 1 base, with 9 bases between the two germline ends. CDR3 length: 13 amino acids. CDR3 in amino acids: CSVDMGGNTEAFF. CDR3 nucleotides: TGCAGCGTTGATATGGGGGGGAACACTGAAGCTTTCTTT.

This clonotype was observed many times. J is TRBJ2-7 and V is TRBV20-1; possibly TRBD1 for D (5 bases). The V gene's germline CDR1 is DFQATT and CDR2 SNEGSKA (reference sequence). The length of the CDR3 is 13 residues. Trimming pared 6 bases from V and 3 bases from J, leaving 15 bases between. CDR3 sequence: CSALRQKDYEQYF. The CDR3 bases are TGCAGTGCCCTCAGACAGAAAGACTACGAGCAGTACTTC.

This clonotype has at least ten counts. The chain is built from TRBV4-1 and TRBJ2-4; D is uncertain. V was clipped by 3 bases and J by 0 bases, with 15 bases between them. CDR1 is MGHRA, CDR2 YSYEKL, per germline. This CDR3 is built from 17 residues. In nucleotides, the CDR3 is TGCGCCAGCAGCCAGCCGCGACAAACACTAGCCAAAAACATTCAGTACTTC. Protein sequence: CASSQPRQTLAKNIQYF.

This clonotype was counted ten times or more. This CDR3 is CASKTSGNTIYF. In DNA, the CDR3 is TGTGCCAGCAAAACCTCTGGAAACACCATATATTTT. The V and J genes are TRBV12-3 or TRBV12-4 and TRBJ1-3; D ambiguous. V was shortened by 7 bases and J by 0 bases, with 4 bases between the two germline ends. This CDR3 contains 12 residues.

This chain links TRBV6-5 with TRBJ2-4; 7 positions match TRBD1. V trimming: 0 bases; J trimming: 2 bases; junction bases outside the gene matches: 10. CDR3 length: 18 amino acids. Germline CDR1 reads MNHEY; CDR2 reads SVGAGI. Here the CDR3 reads CASSYSRGIQGTKNIQYF. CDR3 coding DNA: TGTGCCAGCAGTTACTCGAGGGGAATACAGGGGACCAAAAACATTCAGTACTTC.

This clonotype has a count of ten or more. Here the CDR3 reads CASSVASSGRAGDTQYF. DNA of the CDR3: TGTGCCAGCAGCGTAGCATCAAGCGGGAGGGCTGGAGATACGCAGTATTTT. The chain recombines TRBV9 with TRBJ2-3, with 10 positions matching TRBD2. The CDR3 length is 17 residues. Germline CDR1 reads SGDLS; CDR2 reads YYNGEE. V shed 0 bases and J 5 bases; nucleotides not matched to a gene: 9.

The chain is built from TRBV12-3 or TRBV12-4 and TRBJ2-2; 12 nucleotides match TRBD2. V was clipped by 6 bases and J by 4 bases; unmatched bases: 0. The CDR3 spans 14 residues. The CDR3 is CASRGLAGTGELFF. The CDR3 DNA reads TGTGCCAGCAGGGGACTAGCGGGCACCGGGGAGCTGTTTTTT.

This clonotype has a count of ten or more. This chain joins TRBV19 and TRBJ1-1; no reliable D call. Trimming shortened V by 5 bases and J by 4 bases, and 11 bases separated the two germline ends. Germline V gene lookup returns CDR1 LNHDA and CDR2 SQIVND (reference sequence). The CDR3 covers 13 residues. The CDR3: CASSSTVGTEAFF. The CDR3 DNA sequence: TGTGCCAGTAGTTCCACTGTAGGCACTGAAGCTTTCTTT.

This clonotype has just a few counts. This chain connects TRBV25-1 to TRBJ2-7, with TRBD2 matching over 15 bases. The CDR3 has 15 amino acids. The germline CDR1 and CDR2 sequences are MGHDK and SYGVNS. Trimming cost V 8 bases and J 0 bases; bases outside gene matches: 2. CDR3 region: CASWGLAGGSYEQYF. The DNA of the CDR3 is TGTGCCAGCTGGGGACTAGCGGGAGGCTCCTACGAGCAGTACTTC.